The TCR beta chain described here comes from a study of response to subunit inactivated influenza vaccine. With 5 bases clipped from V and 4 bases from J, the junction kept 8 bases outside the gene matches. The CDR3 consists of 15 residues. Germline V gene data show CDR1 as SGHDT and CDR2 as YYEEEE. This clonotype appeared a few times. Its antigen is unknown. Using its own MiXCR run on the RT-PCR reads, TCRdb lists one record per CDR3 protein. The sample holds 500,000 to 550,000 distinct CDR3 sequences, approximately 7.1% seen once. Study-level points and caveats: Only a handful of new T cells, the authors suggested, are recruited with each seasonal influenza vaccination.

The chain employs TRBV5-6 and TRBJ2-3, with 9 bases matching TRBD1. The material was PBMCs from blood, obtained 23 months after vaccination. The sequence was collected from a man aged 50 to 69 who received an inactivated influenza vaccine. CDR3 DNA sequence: TGTGCCAGCAGATTAGGGACAGGGATAGCAGATACGCAGTATTTT. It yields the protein CASRLGTGIADTQYF.